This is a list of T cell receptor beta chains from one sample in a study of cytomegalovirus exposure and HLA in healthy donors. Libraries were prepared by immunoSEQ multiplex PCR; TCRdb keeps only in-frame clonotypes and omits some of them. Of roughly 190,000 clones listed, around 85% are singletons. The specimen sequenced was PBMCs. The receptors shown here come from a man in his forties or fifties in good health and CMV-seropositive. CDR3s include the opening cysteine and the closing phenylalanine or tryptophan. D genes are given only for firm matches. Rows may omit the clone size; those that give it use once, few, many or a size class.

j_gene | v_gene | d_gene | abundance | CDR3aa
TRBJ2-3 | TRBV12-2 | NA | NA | CASRHPLAVTTDTQYF
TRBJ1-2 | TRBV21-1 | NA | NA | CASSKTGYIWDYGYTF
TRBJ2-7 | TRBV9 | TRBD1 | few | CASSVGTGSAYEQYF
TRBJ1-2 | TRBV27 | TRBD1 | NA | CASSLSTGGNYGYTF
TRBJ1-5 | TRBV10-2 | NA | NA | CASTDSFNQPQHF
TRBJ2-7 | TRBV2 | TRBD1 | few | CASRNEGALGYEQYF
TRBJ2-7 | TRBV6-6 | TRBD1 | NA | CASSYSVGGLSYEQYF
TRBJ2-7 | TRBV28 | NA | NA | CASRGRQVDEQYF
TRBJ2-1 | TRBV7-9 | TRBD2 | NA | CASSQAPGLANNEQFF
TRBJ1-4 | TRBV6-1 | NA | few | CASSEWQYNEKLFF
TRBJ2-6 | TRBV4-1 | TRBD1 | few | CASSQWTGVTSGANVLTF
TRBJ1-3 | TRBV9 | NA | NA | CASSVAGFSGNTIYF
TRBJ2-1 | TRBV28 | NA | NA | CASSLSLSSYNEQFF
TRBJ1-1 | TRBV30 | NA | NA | CAWSQGVEAFF
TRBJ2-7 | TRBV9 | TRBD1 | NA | CASSVGDRGRREQYF
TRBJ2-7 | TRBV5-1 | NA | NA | CASSPGTQPTEQYF
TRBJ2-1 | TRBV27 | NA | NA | CAYFGESEVVEQFF
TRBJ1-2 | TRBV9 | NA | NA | CASSVSGGNGYTF
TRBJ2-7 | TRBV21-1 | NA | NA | CASSGLAGDYEQYF
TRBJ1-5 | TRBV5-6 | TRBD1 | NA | CASSGQGQPQHF
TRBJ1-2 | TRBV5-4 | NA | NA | CASRLDYGYTF
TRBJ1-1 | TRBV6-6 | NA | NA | CASLDKNTEAFF
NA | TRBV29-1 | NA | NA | CSVVWTKMSEQYF
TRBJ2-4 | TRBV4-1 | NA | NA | CASSQEDSKNIQYF
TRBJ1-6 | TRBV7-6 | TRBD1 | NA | CASSVAGTGVRNSPLHF
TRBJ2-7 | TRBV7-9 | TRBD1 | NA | CASSGRTGVDEQYF